The 27 T cell receptor beta chains reported below all come from one sample, sequenced in a study of cytomegalovirus exposure and HLA in healthy donors. PCR amplification relied on 60 Vbeta primers (plus 13 Jbeta primers). The protocol was immunoSEQ multiplex PCR, while the TCRdb copy is restricted to in-frame clones and leaves out a portion. The table gives 130,000 or so clones; the top ten clones make up around 1.5% of it. The sequenced sample was PBMCs. These receptors were collected from a middle-aged woman in good health and CMV-seronegative.

The DNA for the CDR3 is TGCGCCAGCAGCCGCGGACAGCCACGGGATGAGCAGTTCTTC. Protein product: CASSRGQPRDEQFF. The chain carries TRBV4-1 and TRBJ2-1; possible D gene TRBD1, 6 bases. The CDR3 is made up of 14 amino acids. Germline V gives CDR1 MGHRA, CDR2 YSYEKL. The ends were cut back, 4 bases at V and 8 bases at J, with 15 bases in the middle.

The rearrangement links TRBV28 to TRBJ1-2; D is unresolved. CDR1 is MDHEN and CDR2 is SYDVKM in the germline V gene. Deletions cut 5 bases from V and 6 bases from J, with 10 bases between. The CDR3 spans 12 residues. In nucleotides, the CDR3 is TGTGCCAGCAGTCCTTGGTCGGATGGCTACACCTTC. It translates to CASSPWSDGYTF.

The genes are TRBV6-1 and TRBJ1-2; TRBD1 agrees at 12 bases. The CDR3 loop spans 13 amino acids. V lost 11 bases to trimming and J lost 4 bases; unmatched junction nucleotides: 5. Per the germline V gene, CDR1 is MNHNS and CDR2 is SASEGT. CDR3 residues: CAVGDRGPYGYTF. The CDR3 nucleotides read TGTGCCGTCGGGGACAGGGGGCCCTATGGCTACACCTTC.

Comment on this clone: This sample also contains other DNA sequences that code for the same CDR3. This rearrangement joins TRBV2 to TRBJ1-4, with TRBD1 matching over 8 bases. This CDR3 is 13 amino acids long. The germline CDR1 and CDR2 sequences are SNHLY and FYNNEI. After removal of 6 bases from V and 8 bases from J, the junction contained 5 bases not matched to a gene. CDR3 protein: CASRGTGGEKLFF. CDR3 DNA: TGTGCCAGCAGGGGGACAGGAGGGGAAAAACTGTTTTTT.

The chain carries TRBV6-5 and TRBJ2-5; TRBD1 aligns across 10 bases. Germline V lookup: CDR1 MNHEY, CDR2 SVGAGI. The ends lost 6 bases at V and 6 bases at J; junction bases unmatched: 7. The CDR3 loop spans 14 amino acids. The DNA of the CDR3 is TGTGCCAGCAGGGCCGGGGACAGGGGAAAGACCCAGTACTTC. Translation: CASRAGDRGKTQYF.

J is TRBJ1-4 and V is TRBV4-2, with unresolved D. The CDR3 runs 17 residues. Trimming shortened V by 5 bases and J by 3 bases, and 19 bases separated the two germline ends. Germline lookup yields CDR1 LGHNA and CDR2 YNFKEQ. The CDR3 reads CASSTRSEGPANEKLFF. CDR3 in DNA: TGTGCCAGCAGCACCCGATCGGAGGGTCCCGCTAATGAAAAACTGTTTTTT.

The chain employs TRBV7-3 and TRBJ1-1, with D perhaps TRBD1 (6 bases). The V gene lost 0 bases and the J gene lost 6 bases, with 11 bases spanning the gap. This CDR3 spans 14 amino acids. Germline assignment: CDR1 SGHTA and CDR2 FQGTGA. The CDR3 is CASSLTRGASEAFF. The CDR3, as DNA: TGTGCCAGCAGCTTAACCCGGGGGGCGTCTGAAGCTTTCTTT.

The rearrangement uses TRBV28 and TRBJ2-3; tentative D call: TRBD2 (5 bases). Germline V gives CDR1 MDHEN, CDR2 SYDVKM. Trimming pared 8 bases from V and 6 bases from J, leaving 12 bases between. CDR3 length: 12 residues. The CDR3 DNA reads TGTGCCAGCGAGGAGGTAGCGGATACGCAGTATTTT. It translates to CASEEVADTQYF.

This sequence joins TRBV2 and TRBJ2-2; D ambiguous. The V end lost 0 bases, the J end lost 6 bases, and 8 bases lay between the germline ends. Germline CDR1 SNHLY, CDR2 FYNNEI. The CDR3 loop spans 14 amino acids. CDR3 loop: CASSEAIEAGELFF. Written as DNA, the CDR3 is TGTGCCAGCAGTGAAGCGATAGAGGCCGGGGAGCTGTTTTTT. Variable domain in full (rest from reference TRBV2 and TRBJ2-2): EPEVTQTPSHQVTQMGQEVILRCVPISNHLYFYWYRQILGQKVEFLVSFYNNEISEKSEIFDDQFSVERPDGSNFTLKIRSTKLEDSAMYFCASSEAIEAGELFFGEGSRLTVL.

On this clone itself: Other DNA sequences in the sample encode the same CDR3. The V and J genes are TRBV5-1 and TRBJ2-5; 8 bases are a match to TRBD1. Germline assignment: CDR1 SGHRS and CDR2 YFSETQ. This CDR3 is 14 amino acids long. V lost 0 bases to trimming and J lost 2 bases; unmatched junction nucleotides: 0. The CDR3 region is CASSLGQGQETQYF. In nucleotides, the CDR3 is TGCGCCAGCAGCTTGGGACAGGGGCAAGAGACCCAGTACTTC.

The V and J genes are TRBV5-1 and TRBJ1-5; D is possibly TRBD1 (6 bases). Between the trimmed V and J ends, which lost 0 bases and 4 bases, there was a span of 11 bases. The germline V gene encodes CDR1 SGHRS and CDR2 YFSETQ. The CDR3 sequence is 15 residues long. The CDR3 coding sequence is TGCGCCAGCAGCTTGGAGGGGGTACCGAATCAGCCCCAGCATTTT. Protein sequence: CASSLEGVPNQPQHF.

The chain couples TRBV19 to TRBJ1-2; D is possibly TRBD1 (6 bases). The CDR3 is 14 amino acids. CDR1 and CDR2 (germline): LNHDA, SQIVND (reference sequence). The V gene lost 4 bases and the J gene lost 3 bases, with 12 bases spanning the gap. The CDR3 sequence is CASSSTGLDYGYTF. CDR3 DNA: TGTGCCAGTAGTAGTACAGGGTTGGACTATGGCTACACCTTC.

The rearrangement uses TRBV5-1 and TRBJ2-2; D is perhaps TRBD1 (6 bases). Trimming cost V 0 bases and J 5 bases, with 14 bases left between them. CDR3 size: 16 residues. Germline V gives CDR1 SGHRS, CDR2 YFSETQ. CDR3 residues: CASSLEWGRRTGELFF. CDR3 nucleotides: TGCGCCAGCAGCTTGGAATGGGGGCGAAGAACCGGGGAGCTGTTTTTT.

V and J are TRBV7-6 and TRBJ2-5; D is unresolved. This CDR3 spans 13 amino acids. Germline CDR1 and CDR2: SGHVS and FNYEAQ. V dropped 0 bases and J dropped 2 bases, with 4 bases sitting between them. CDR3 in amino acids: CASSLALQETQYF. Written as DNA, the CDR3 is TGTGCCAGCAGCTTAGCTCTACAAGAGACCCAGTACTTC. Complete variable domain (other parts from reference TRBV7-6 and TRBJ2-5): GAGVSQSPRYKVTKRGQDVALRCDPISGHVSLYWYRQALGQGPEFLTYFNYEAQQDKSGLPNDRFSAERPEGSISTLTIQRTEQRDSAMYRCASSLALQETQYFGPGTRLLVL.

The CDR3 here is CAISGAYSGNTIYF. CDR3 DNA: TGTGCCATCAGTGGAGCTTACTCTGGAAACACCATATATTTT. The rearrangement uses TRBV10-3 and TRBJ1-3; D gene ambiguous. The germline V gene has CDR1 ENHRY and CDR2 SYGVKD. The CDR3 is made up of 14 amino acids. Trimming pared 4 bases from V and 0 bases from J, leaving 7 bases between.

The rearrangement joins TRBV6-4 to TRBJ1-3; the match to TRBD1 covers 7 bases. The last part of the DNA fits TRBJ2-2 better; the J call may be wrong. The CDR3 contains 14 residues. Germline-derived CDR1 and CDR2 are MRHNA and SNTAGT. CDR3 residues: CASSDGTATGELFF. Here the CDR3 DNA reads TGTGCCAGCAGTGATGGGACAGCCACCGGGGAGCTGTTTTTT.

The chain carries TRBV6-4 and TRBJ2-1; 8 bases line up with TRBD2. This CDR3 spans 15 amino acids. Germline lookup yields CDR1 MRHNA and CDR2 SNTAGT. V gave up 5 bases and J gave up 1 base; unmatched junction bases: 4. The CDR3 DNA sequence: TGTGCCAGCAGTCCGAGCGGGGGATCCTACAATGAGCAGTTCTTC. It encodes CASSPSGGSYNEQFF.

This chain connects TRBV19 to TRBJ1-2, with D maybe TRBD1 (5 bases). The length of the CDR3 is 13 residues. CDR1 is LNHDA, CDR2 SQIVND, per germline (reference sequence). Trimming pared 4 bases from V and 3 bases from J, leaving 9 bases between. The CDR3 reads CASSRTRDYGYTF. CDR3 bases: TGTGCCAGTAGTAGGACACGTGACTATGGCTACACCTTC.

The chain employs TRBV19 and TRBJ1-5; possible D gene TRBD1, 6 bases. Germline values: CDR1 LNHDA, CDR2 SQIVND (reference sequence). The CDR3 is 15 residues long. V was clipped by 1 base and J by 6 bases, with 13 bases between them. This CDR3 is CASSIAGTPFQPQHF. The DNA for the CDR3 is TGTGCCAGTAGTATAGCCGGGACACCCTTTCAGCCCCAGCATTTT.

DNA for the CDR3: TGTGCCAGCAGTACCCAGGGGGCGGCGAACACTGAAGCTTTCTTT. It translates to CASSTQGAANTEAFF. The gene calls are TRBV6-1 and TRBJ1-1; TRBD1 matches 8 bases. Trimming took 5 bases from V and 1 from J; bases not matched to a gene: 6. The CDR3 totals 15 residues. Germline V CDR1 and CDR2: MNHNS, SASEGT.

The chain links TRBV11-2 to TRBJ2-5; a possible D gene is TRBD2 (6 bases). Trimming removed 0 bases from V and 5 bases from J, with 10 bases in between. The CDR3 totals 14 residues. Germline V lookup: CDR1 SGHAT, CDR2 FQNNGV. CDR3 protein: CASSLDAGRETQYF. In DNA form, the CDR3 reads TGTGCCAGCAGCTTAGATGCGGGGCGGGAGACCCAGTACTTC.

The chain links TRBV19 to TRBJ1-5; the D gene is possibly TRBD1 (5 bases). Trimming took 7 bases from V and 4 from J, leaving 23 bases between them. The CDR3 has 17 residues. The germline CDR1 and CDR2 sequences are LNHDA and SQIVND (reference sequence). This CDR3 is CASMGSWSAGPNQPQHF. The CDR3 nucleotides read TGTGCCAGTATGGGTAGTTGGTCGGCAGGGCCTAATCAGCCCCAGCATTTT. Looking up the rest from reference TRBV19 and TRBJ1-5 gives the full variable domain: DGGITQSPKYLFRKEGQNVTLSCEQNLNHDAMYWYRQDPGQGLRLIYYSQIVNDFQKGDIAEGYSVSREKKESFPLTVTSAQKNPTAFYLCASMGSWSAGPNQPQHFGDGTRLSIL.

The chain employs TRBV27 and TRBJ2-7, with a possible D match to TRBD1 (5 bases). Germline CDR1 reads MNHEY; CDR2 reads SMNVEV (reference sequence). The V gene lost 6 bases and the J gene lost 1 base, with 10 bases spanning the gap. The CDR3 totals 13 residues. The CDR3 is CASRRPGSYEQYF. The CDR3 DNA reads as TGTGCCAGCAGGCGACCAGGGTCCTACGAGCAGTACTTC.

The chain employs TRBV7-3 and TRBJ2-3; 7 nucleotides match TRBD2. CDR3 size: 18 residues. The germline V gene encodes CDR1 SGHTA and CDR2 FQGTGA. V lost 5 bases, J lost 1 base, and 15 bases stayed unmatched. For the CDR3, the DNA is TGTGCCAGCAGCCCGAGAGGCGGGGGTGGTCTAGGCACAGATACGCAGTATTTT. It codes for CASSPRGGGGLGTDTQYF.

As DNA, the CDR3 is TGCGCCAGCAGCCAAGATCTGAGGAGTTACACTGAAGCTTTCTTT. Translated: CASSQDLRSYTEAFF. The genes are TRBV4-3 and TRBJ1-1; D is uncertain. CDR3 size: 15 residues. Trimming pared 0 bases from V and 3 bases from J, leaving 11 bases between. Germline CDR1 is LGHNA and CDR2 is YSLEER.

The rearrangement joins TRBV7-6 to TRBJ2-5, with TRBD2 as a possible D gene (5 bases). V dropped 0 bases and J dropped 7 bases, with 15 bases sitting between them. Germline V gene data show CDR1 as SGHVS and CDR2 as FNYEAQ. CDR3 length: 15 amino acids. CDR3 protein: CASSLALTGAGTQYF. DNA of the CDR3: TGTGCCAGCAGCTTAGCGCTAACTGGCGCGGGGACCCAGTACTTC.

The V gene is TRBV10-2, the J gene TRBJ1-1; the D gene is possibly TRBD1 (5 bases). Germline CDR1 WSHSY, CDR2 SAAADI. V lost 2 bases, J lost 5 bases, and 15 bases lay in between. This CDR3 spans 15 amino acids. CDR3 sequence: CASSEPRVGGTEAFF. The DNA of the CDR3 is TGCGCCAGCAGTGAGCCGAGGGTGGGGGGGACTGAAGCTTTCTTT.